The 16 T cell receptor beta chains given below trace back to one sample, sequenced in a study of regulatory T cells in long-lasting Graves disease. The sample's time point: newly diagnosed GD, antithyroid drugs for less than 3 months. The TCR library was made from RNA that had been extracted from PBMCs in TRIzol. For TCR beta, libraries came from iRepertoire HTBI primers and Arm-PCR of CDR3 regions. Via MiXCR, TCRdb re-called the multiplex PCR reads, giving one row per CDR3 protein. The table has over 200,000 distinct CDR3 sequences, approximately 20% seen once; the top ten hold over 20%. Sequences were derived from peripheral blood mononuclear cells (PBMCs), sampled at new diagnosis, from a patient treated with antithyroid drugs. The receptors stem from a female donor with Graves disease.

This clonotype was picked up many times. The V and J genes are TRBV11-3 and TRBJ2-5; D remains ambiguous. The CDR3 extends over 15 amino acids. Germline V gives CDR1 SGHNT, CDR2 YENEEA. Deletions cut 1 base from V and 1 base from J, with 10 bases between. The CDR3 DNA is TGTGCCAGCAGCTTAGTTTTTAGGCCCCAAGAGACCCAGTACTTC. It is translated as CASSLVFRPQETQYF.

In its sample, this clonotype was seen many times. The chain couples TRBV13 to TRBJ1-4; D might be TRBD1 (5 bases). The V and J ends lost 5 bases and 8 bases respectively, with 15 bases between them. Per germline, CDR1 PRHDT and CDR2 FYEKMQ (reference sequence). The CDR3 runs 14 residues. The DNA for the CDR3 is TGTGCCAGCAGCCGACAGACCAACTCGGAAAAACTGTTTTTT. It specifies CASSRQTNSEKLFF. Full variable domain (outside the CDR3, taken from reference TRBV13 and TRBJ1-4): AAGVIQSPRHLIKEKRETATLKCYPIPRHDTVYWYQQGPGQDPQFLISFYEKMQSDKGSIPDRFSAQQFSDYHSELNMSSLELGDSALYFCASSRQTNSEKLFFGSGTQLSVL.

This clonotype has a count of ten or more. J is TRBJ1-2 and V is TRBV2, with D unresolved. This CDR3 is built from 10 residues. The V gene lost 2 bases and the J gene lost 9 bases, with 4 bases spanning the gap. Looked up from germline, CDR1 is SNHLY and CDR2 is FYNNEI. The CDR3 loop is CASSEYSYTF. In DNA form, the CDR3 reads TGTGCCAGCAGTGAATACAGCTACACCTTC.

This rearrangement joins TRBV15 to TRBJ2-1, with 11 bases lining up with TRBD2. The trim removed 3 bases at V and 10 bases at J, leaving 14 bases unmatched. The germline V gene has CDR1 LNHNV and CDR2 YYDKDF (reference sequence). The CDR3 consists of 17 residues. The CDR3 DNA follows: TGTGCCACCAGCAGTGGGAGGGGGACTAGCGGATCGTGGGAGCAGTTCTTC. This encodes CATSSGRGTSGSWEQFF.

The chain uses TRBV11-1 and TRBJ2-1; TRBD2 aligns across 8 bases. Germline values: CDR1 SGHAT, CDR2 FQDESV (reference sequence). J was trimmed by 5 bases and V by 4 bases; bases with no gene match: 7. This CDR3 contains 15 residues. CDR3 sequence: CASSSPGGTNNEQFF. CDR3 nucleotides: TGTGCCAGCAGCTCTCCGGGGGGGACGAACAATGAGCAGTTCTTC.

CDR3 nucleotide sequence: TGTGCCACCAAAGTCAGGGACAGGACTAATGAAAAACTGTTTTTT. Amino acids: CATKVRDRTNEKLFF. V usage is TRBV24-1 and J usage is TRBJ1-4; 8 bases line up with TRBD1. The J segment lost 2 bases and the V segment lost 8 bases, leaving 6 bases of the junction unmatched. The CDR3 has 15 amino acids. The germline V gene encodes CDR1 KGHDR and CDR2 SFDVKD.

CDR3 residues: CASSLASGLYYNEQFF. The DNA for the CDR3 is TGTGCCAGCAGCTTGGCTAGCGGCCTATATTACAATGAGCAGTTCTTC. The chain recombines TRBV7-2 with TRBJ2-1; TRBD2 matches at 7 bases. The germline V gene has CDR1 SGHTA and CDR2 FQGNSA. The V and J ends lost 3 bases and 4 bases, in that order; junction bases with no gene match: 9. This CDR3 is 16 amino acids long.

This clonotype was observed at least ten times. This sequence joins TRBV4-1 and TRBJ1-2; D unresolved. V was clipped by 0 bases and J by 8 bases, with 19 bases between them. Germline CDR1 and CDR2: MGHRA and YSYEKL. The CDR3 is 16 amino acids. The CDR3 is CASSQDPLGGSWGYTF. CDR3 in DNA: TGCGCCAGCAGCCAAGACCCCCTGGGAGGGTCCTGGGGCTACACCTTC.

This clonotype was seen at least ten times. The chain links TRBV20-1 to TRBJ1-4; TRBD1 might be the D (6 bases). V lost 6 bases and J lost 5, with 16 bases in between. CDR3 length: 14 residues. The germline gives CDR1 DFQATT, CDR2 SNEGSKA (reference sequence). The CDR3 region is CSAPWGPGNEKLFF. The CDR3 coding sequence is TGCAGTGCCCCGTGGGGGCCAGGGAATGAAAAACTGTTTTTT.

This clonotype was counted ten times or more. J is TRBJ1-1 and V is TRBV10-3; no reliable D call. The CDR3 is made up of 14 amino acids. In germline, CDR1 is ENHRY, CDR2 SYGVKD. Trimming cost V 0 bases and J 4 bases, with 9 bases left between them. For the CDR3, the DNA is TGTGCCATCAGTGAGTCGGTTGGAGGCACTGAAGCTTTCTTT. Translation: CAISESVGGTEAFF.

The table lists this clonotype with many counts. V is TRBV19 and J is TRBJ2-2, with a weak D call TRBD2 (5 bases). CDR3 length: 18 residues. Germline CDR1 is LNHDA and CDR2 is SQIVND (reference sequence). V shed 7 bases and J shed 3 bases, with 24 bases lying between them. CDR3 amino acids: CASTPGRGYLVDTGELFF. DNA of the CDR3: TGTGCCAGTACCCCGGGAAGAGGGTATCTAGTGGACACCGGGGAGCTGTTTTTT. Variable domain in full (rest from reference TRBV19 and TRBJ2-2): DGGITQSPKYLFRKEGQNVTLSCEQNLNHDAMYWYRQDPGQGLRLIYYSQIVNDFQKGDIAEGYSVSREKKESFPLTVTSAQKNPTAFYLCASTPGRGYLVDTGELFFGEGSRLTVL.

This clonotype was detected many times. The chain is built from TRBV2 and TRBJ2-3; D is unresolved. CDR1 is SNHLY and CDR2 is FYNNEI in the germline V gene. The CDR3 contains 12 residues. The V end lost 8 bases, the J end lost 5 bases, and 11 bases lay between the germline ends. The CDR3 DNA sequence: TGTGCCAGCGGCAGGCGCGAAGATACGCAGTATTTT. Translated: CASGRREDTQYF.

This clonotype was counted many times. The CDR3 here is CASSERTGAYNEQFF. Here the CDR3 DNA reads TGTGCCAGCAGTGAAAGGACAGGGGCCTACAATGAGCAGTTCTTC. V is TRBV2 and J is TRBJ2-1; TRBD1 agrees at 9 bases. V lost 2 bases, J lost 2 bases, and 1 base stayed unmatched. CDR3 length equals 15 residues. Per the germline V gene, CDR1 is SNHLY and CDR2 is FYNNEI.

The chain is built from TRBV7-2 and TRBJ2-1; 8 nucleotides agree with TRBD2. The J segment lost 6 bases and the V segment lost 0 bases, leaving 7 bases of the junction unmatched. This CDR3 spans 16 amino acids. Germline V CDR1 and CDR2: SGHTA, FQGNSA. CDR3 sequence reads: CASSLAGSGTGNEQFF. Written as DNA, the CDR3 is TGTGCCAGCAGCTTAGCGGGTAGCGGGACGGGCAATGAGCAGTTCTTC.

The CDR3 loop is CASSLGLREYEQYF. The CDR3 DNA reads TGCGCCAGCAGCTTGGGACTCAGGGAGTACGAGCAGTACTTC. The V call is TRBV5-1, the J call TRBJ2-7; D may be TRBD1 or TRBD2 (5 bases each). Trimming cost V 0 bases and J 4 bases, with 11 bases left between them. CDR1 and CDR2 from the germline V gene are SGHRS and YFSETQ. This CDR3 spans 14 amino acids. Filled out from reference TRBV5-1 and TRBJ2-7, the complete variable domain reads KAGVTQTPRYLIKTRGQQVTLSCSPISGHRSVSWYQQTPGQGLQFLFEYFSETQRNKGNFPGRFSGRQFSNSRSEMNVSTLELGDSALYLCASSLGLREYEQYFGPGTRLTVT.

This clonotype was recorded many times. J is TRBJ2-1 and V is TRBV3-1; 8 nucleotides line up with TRBD1. Losses at the gene ends were 4 bases for V and 5 bases for J; bases not matched to a gene: 7. CDR1 is LGHDT and CDR2 is YNNKEL in the germline V gene (reference sequence). CDR3 length: 15 amino acids. In DNA, the CDR3 is TGTGCCAGCAGCCGAGACAGGGGATCAAACAATGAGCAGTTCTTC. Translation gives CASSRDRGSNNEQFF.